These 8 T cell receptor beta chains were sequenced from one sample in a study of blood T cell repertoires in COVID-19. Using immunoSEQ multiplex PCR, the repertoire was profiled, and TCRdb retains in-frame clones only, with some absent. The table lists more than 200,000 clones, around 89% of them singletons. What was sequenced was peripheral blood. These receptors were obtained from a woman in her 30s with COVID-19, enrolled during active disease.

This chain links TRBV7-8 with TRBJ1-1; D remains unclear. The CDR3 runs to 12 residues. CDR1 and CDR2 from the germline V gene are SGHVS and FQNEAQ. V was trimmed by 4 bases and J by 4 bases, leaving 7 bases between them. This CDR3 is CASSSHLTEAFF. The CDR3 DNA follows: TGTGCCAGCAGCTCACACCTCACTGAAGCTTTCTTT. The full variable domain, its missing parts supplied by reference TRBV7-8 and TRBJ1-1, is GAGVSQSPRYKVAKRGQDVALRCDPISGHVSLFWYQQALGQGPEFLTYFQNEAQLDKSGLPSDRFFAERPEGSVSTLKIQRTQQEDSAVYLCASSSHLTEAFFGQGTRLTVV.

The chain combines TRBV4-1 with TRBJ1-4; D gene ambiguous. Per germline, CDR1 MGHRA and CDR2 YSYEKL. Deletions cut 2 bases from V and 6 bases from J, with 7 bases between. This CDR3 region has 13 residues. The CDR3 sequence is CASSQYRDEKLFF. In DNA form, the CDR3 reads TGCGCCAGCAGCCAATATCGGGATGAAAAACTGTTTTTT.

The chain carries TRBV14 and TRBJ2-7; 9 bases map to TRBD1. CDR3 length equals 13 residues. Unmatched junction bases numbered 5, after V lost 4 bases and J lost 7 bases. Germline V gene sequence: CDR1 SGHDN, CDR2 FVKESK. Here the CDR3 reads CASSLTGTGEQYV. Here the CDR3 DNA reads TGTGCCAGCAGCCTAACCGGGACAGGGGAGCAGTACGTC.

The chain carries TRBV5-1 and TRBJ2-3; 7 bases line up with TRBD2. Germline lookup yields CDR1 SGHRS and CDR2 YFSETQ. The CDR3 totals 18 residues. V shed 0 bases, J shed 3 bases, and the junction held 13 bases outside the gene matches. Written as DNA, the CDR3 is TGCGCCAGCAGCTTGGCCTTAGGGCCTACGGGGGGAACAGATACGCAGTATTTT. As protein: CASSLALGPTGGTDTQYF.

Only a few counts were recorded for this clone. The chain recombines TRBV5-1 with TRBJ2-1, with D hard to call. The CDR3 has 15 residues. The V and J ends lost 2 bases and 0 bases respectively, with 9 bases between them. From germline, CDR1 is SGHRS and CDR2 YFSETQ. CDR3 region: CASSFEFGSYNEQFF. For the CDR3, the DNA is TGCGCCAGCAGCTTTGAGTTCGGCTCCTACAATGAGCAGTTCTTC.

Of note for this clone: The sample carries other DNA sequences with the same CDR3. CDR3 residues: CASSPGQGTEAFF. In nucleotides, the CDR3 is TGTGCCAGCTCACCGGGACAGGGGACTGAAGCTTTCTTT. This sequence joins TRBV18 and TRBJ1-1, with 10 bases aligning to TRBD1. Germline values: CDR1 KGHSH, CDR2 LQKENI. J was trimmed by 5 bases and V by 3 bases; bases with no gene match: 0. This CDR3 is built from 13 residues. Full variable domain (outside the CDR3, taken from reference TRBV18 and TRBJ1-1): NAGVMQNPRHLVRRRGQEARLRCSPMKGHSHVYWYRQLPEEGLKFMVYLQKENIIDESGMPKERFSAEFPKEGPSILRIQQVVRGDSAAYFCASSPGQGTEAFFGQGTRLTVV.

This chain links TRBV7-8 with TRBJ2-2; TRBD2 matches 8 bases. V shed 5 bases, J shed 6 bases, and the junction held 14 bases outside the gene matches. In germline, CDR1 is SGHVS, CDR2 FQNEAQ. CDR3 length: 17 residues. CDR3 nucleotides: TGTGCCAGCAGCCTGAGAGATCCGGGACTAGGGGCCGGGGAGCTGTTTTTT. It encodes CASSLRDPGLGAGELFF.

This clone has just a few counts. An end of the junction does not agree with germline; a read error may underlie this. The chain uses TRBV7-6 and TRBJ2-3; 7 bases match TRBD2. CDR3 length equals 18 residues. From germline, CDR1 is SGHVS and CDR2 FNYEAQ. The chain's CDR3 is CASSLAVVRGISTDTQYF. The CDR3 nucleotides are TGTGCCAGCAGCCTAGCGGTGGTACGGGGGATAAGCACAGATACGCAGTATTTT.